The TCR beta chain described here comes from a study of blood T cell repertoires in COVID-19. Study-wide background: Both acute and convalescent COVID-19 samples were obtained from the United States, Italy and Spain. Sources were T cells, B-cell-depleted T cells, or PBMCs; the material itself was cDNA or gDNA.

The J segment lost 0 bases and the V segment lost 5 bases, leaving 5 bases of the junction unmatched. Germline V gives CDR1 SEHNR, CDR2 FQNEAQ (reference sequence). This CDR3 is 16 amino acids long. The authors' processing: Amplified reference gene primers provided the basis for estimating nucleated cell counts. Some clones are missing from TCRdb's copy, which holds only in-frame ones; the method was immunoSEQ multiplex PCR. V and J calls and clone size are those listed in that table; D and trimming were worked out from the DNA. Of 400,000 to 450,000 clones in the sample, about nine tenths were seen once.

The sequencing sample was made of peripheral blood. The source is a woman aged 25-40 years with active or convalescent COVID-19. The rearrangement uses TRBV7-9 and TRBJ2-1; 9 nucleotides match TRBD2. The CDR3 region has the DNA TGTGCCAGCAGCGATACAGCGGGGGGCTCCTACAATGAGCAGTTCTTC. It encodes CASSDTAGGSYNEQFF.